This T cell receptor beta chain was documented in a study of blood T cells in healthy people across ages. This clonotype was counted at least ten times. The V and J ends lost 0 bases and 1 base, in that order; junction bases with no gene match: 2. Germline assignment: CDR1 SGHRS and CDR2 YFSETQ. The CDR3 is 16 residues long. Alongside a J-beta primer mix, a sample-barcoded 5' primer served in a second PCR lasting about 7 to 12 cycles. TCRdb re-called the 5' RACE reads with MiXCR, one entry per CDR3 protein. The table includes hundreds of thousands of distinct CDR3 sequences, around 50% detected once. The TCR comes from a man in his forties in good health. The genes are TRBV5-1 and TRBJ2-5, with 11 bases matching TRBD2. The sequenced sample consisted of blood. Here the CDR3 reads CASSLGGLAGQETQYF. The CDR3 bases are TGCGCCAGCAGCTTGGGCGGACTAGCGGGCCAAGAGACCCAGTACTTC.